Listed below are T cell receptor beta chains from one sample, sequenced in a study of vaccination and CD4 T cells after COVID-19. TCRdb redid the calling of the PCR reads with MiXCR, one entry per CDR3 protein. The sample has approximately 21,000 distinct CDR3 sequences; less than 55% are singletons. These TCRs are of unknown antigen specificity. Sequenced input: CD4+ T cells from blood, cultured in vitro. The receptors originated from a human donor who had recovered from COVID-19. The CDR3 runs from the conserved cysteine through the conserved F or W. Fields, in order: CDR3 protein, CDR3 DNA, clone size, V gene, J gene, D gene. D genes are given only for firm matches. Clone size is given for some rows only: seen once, a few or many times, or a class if the clone is expanded.

cdr3_aa: CASSLDLYRAYEQYF; cdr3_nt: TGTGCCAGCAGCTTAGATTTGTACAGGGCCTACGAGCAGTACTTC; clone_size: few; v_call: TRBV11-2; j_call: TRBJ2-7; d_call: NA
cdr3_aa: CASSFRARSSSNYGYTF; cdr3_nt: TGTGCCAGCAGTTTCCGGGCTCGCTCCTCTTCGAACTATGGCTACACCTTC; clone_size: few; v_call: TRBV28; j_call: TRBJ1-2; d_call: NA
cdr3_aa: CASDSNRDNSPLHF; cdr3_nt: TGTGCCAGCGACTCCAACAGGGATAATTCACCCCTCCACTTT; clone_size: few; v_call: TRBV6-1; j_call: TRBJ1-6; d_call: NA
cdr3_aa: CASSDGGGNTEAFF; cdr3_nt: TGTGCCAGCAGCGACGGGGGGGGGAACACTGAAGCTTTCTTT; clone_size: NA; v_call: TRBV11-3; j_call: TRBJ1-1; d_call: NA
cdr3_aa: CAGAGSGGPNMAQYF; cdr3_nt: TGTGCCGGAGCGGGTAGCGGGGGCCCCAATATGGCCCAGTACTTC; clone_size: few; v_call: TRBV7-2; j_call: TRBJ2-5; d_call: TRBD2
cdr3_aa: CASSLGAGNYGYTF; cdr3_nt: TGTGCCAGCAGCTTAGGGGCGGGAAACTATGGCTACACCTTC; clone_size: NA; v_call: TRBV7-9; j_call: TRBJ1-2; d_call: NA
cdr3_aa: CASYTGTNTEAFF; cdr3_nt: TGTGCCAGTTATACCGGGACCAACACTGAAGCTTTCTTT; clone_size: NA; v_call: TRBV19; j_call: TRBJ1-1; d_call: NA
cdr3_aa: CASRGGTGFLGQETQYF; cdr3_nt: TGTGCCAGCAGGGGAGGGACAGGGTTTTTGGGACAAGAGACCCAGTACTTC; clone_size: few; v_call: TRBV6-1; j_call: TRBJ2-5; d_call: TRBD1
cdr3_aa: CSARDGAGGQETQYF; cdr3_nt: TGCAGTGCTAGAGATGGGGCGGGAGGACAAGAGACCCAGTACTTC; clone_size: NA; v_call: TRBV20-1; j_call: TRBJ2-5; d_call: TRBD2
cdr3_aa: CASIHDRGEVQPQHF; cdr3_nt: TGTGCCAGCATCCATGACAGGGGCGAAGTTCAGCCCCAGCATTTT; clone_size: NA; v_call: TRBV28; j_call: TRBJ1-5; d_call: TRBD1
cdr3_aa: CASSQTGTQYF; cdr3_nt: TGTGCCAGCAGTCAAACCGGGACCCAGTACTTC; clone_size: NA; v_call: TRBV6-2/TRBV6-3; j_call: TRBJ2-5; d_call: NA
cdr3_aa: CASSLRDSNQPQHF; cdr3_nt: TGTGCCAGCAGCTTAAGGGATAGCAATCAGCCCCAGCATTTT; clone_size: few; v_call: TRBV7-2; j_call: TRBJ1-5; d_call: NA
cdr3_aa: CASSFGVLYNEQFF; cdr3_nt: TGTGCCAGCAGTTTCGGGGTCCTCTACAATGAGCAGTTCTTC; clone_size: NA; v_call: TRBV27; j_call: TRBJ2-1; d_call: NA
cdr3_aa: CSARGSTDTQYF; cdr3_nt: TGCAGCGCTAGGGGGAGCACAGATACGCAGTATTTT; clone_size: few; v_call: TRBV20-1; j_call: TRBJ2-3; d_call: NA
cdr3_aa: CASSIQGPYEQYF; cdr3_nt: TGTGCCAGTAGTATTCAAGGACCCTACGAGCAGTACTTC; clone_size: NA; v_call: TRBV19; j_call: TRBJ2-7; d_call: NA
cdr3_aa: CSASSGGETQYF; cdr3_nt: TGCAGTGCTTCGAGCGGGGGGGAGACCCAGTACTTC; clone_size: NA; v_call: TRBV20-1; j_call: TRBJ2-5; d_call: TRBD2
cdr3_aa: CASSEGTSGTLWTDTQYF; cdr3_nt: TGTGCCAGCAGTGAAGGGACTAGCGGAACCCTTTGGACAGATACGCAGTATTTT; clone_size: NA; v_call: TRBV6-1; j_call: TRBJ2-3; d_call: TRBD2
cdr3_aa: CASSLGQGNSPLHF; cdr3_nt: TGTGCCAGCAGTTTGGGACAGGGGAATTCACCCCTCCACTTT; clone_size: NA; v_call: TRBV6-5; j_call: TRBJ1-6; d_call: TRBD1
cdr3_aa: CASSSSGISTDTQYF; cdr3_nt: TGTGCCAGCAGCTCCAGCGGGATCAGCACAGATACGCAGTATTTT; clone_size: once; v_call: TRBV6-1; j_call: TRBJ2-3; d_call: TRBD2
cdr3_aa: CASSLTNTEAFF; cdr3_nt: TGCGCCAGCAGCTTAACAAACACTGAAGCTTTCTTT; clone_size: NA; v_call: TRBV5-1; j_call: TRBJ1-1; d_call: NA
cdr3_aa: CASSYSGLAGGHEQFF; cdr3_nt: TGTGCCAGCAGCTACTCGGGACTAGCGGGGGGCCACGAGCAGTTCTTC; clone_size: NA; v_call: TRBV5-4; j_call: TRBJ2-1; d_call: TRBD2
cdr3_aa: CATAGHDQPQHF; cdr3_nt: TGTGCCACGGCGGGGCACGATCAGCCCCAGCATTTT; clone_size: NA; v_call: TRBV24-1; j_call: TRBJ1-5; d_call: NA
cdr3_aa: CASMEEGLAVRPQYF; cdr3_nt: TGTGCCAGCATGGAGGAGGGACTAGCGGTAAGGCCGCAGTATTTT; clone_size: few; v_call: TRBV27; j_call: TRBJ2-3; d_call: TRBD2
cdr3_aa: CATSEAGTGWSYEQYF; cdr3_nt: TGTGCCACCAGTGAGGCCGGGACAGGGTGGTCCTACGAGCAGTACTTC; clone_size: NA; v_call: TRBV24-1; j_call: TRBJ2-7; d_call: TRBD1
cdr3_aa: CASTLKGEVLGELFF; cdr3_nt: TGTGCCAGCACCCTGAAGGGGGAGGTTTTGGGGGAGCTGTTTTTT; clone_size: few; v_call: TRBV27; j_call: TRBJ2-2; d_call: NA
cdr3_aa: CASSVKSQPQHF; cdr3_nt: TGTGCCAGCAGTGTTAAGTCCCAGCCCCAGCATTTT; clone_size: NA; v_call: TRBV12-3/TRBV12-4; j_call: TRBJ1-5; d_call: NA
cdr3_aa: CASNPARTSDYGYTF; cdr3_nt: TGTGCCAGTAACCCGGCCAGGACCTCGGACTATGGCTACACCTTC; clone_size: few; v_call: TRBV19; j_call: TRBJ1-2; d_call: NA
cdr3_aa: CATSFGLAAGELFF; cdr3_nt: TGTGCCACCAGCTTCGGACTAGCAGCCGGGGAGCTGTTTTTT; clone_size: NA; v_call: TRBV15; j_call: TRBJ2-2; d_call: TRBD2
cdr3_aa: CASSLGGRATGELFF; cdr3_nt: TGTGCCAGCAGCTTAGGGGGCAGGGCGACCGGGGAGCTGTTTTTT; clone_size: NA; v_call: TRBV7-3; j_call: TRBJ2-2; d_call: NA
cdr3_aa: CATSSLLRSEQFF; cdr3_nt: TGTGCCACCAGCAGCCTCCTTAGGTCTGAGCAGTTCTTC; clone_size: NA; v_call: TRBV15; j_call: TRBJ2-1; d_call: NA
cdr3_aa: CSARLLASGREIQETQYF; cdr3_nt: TGCAGTGCTAGATTGTTGGCTAGCGGGAGGGAAATCCAAGAGACCCAGTACTTC; clone_size: NA; v_call: TRBV20-1; j_call: TRBJ2-5; d_call: TRBD2
cdr3_aa: CASSLYRPGVGELFF; cdr3_nt: TGTGCCAGCAGTTTATACCGGCCCGGTGTCGGGGAGCTGTTTTTT; clone_size: NA; v_call: TRBV27; j_call: TRBJ2-2; d_call: NA
cdr3_aa: CASRPPGDRGGHKYEQYF; cdr3_nt: TGTGCCAGCAGACCTCCGGGGGACAGGGGGGGACACAAATACGAGCAGTACTTC; clone_size: few; v_call: TRBV6-2/TRBV6-3; j_call: TRBJ2-7; d_call: TRBD1